This record covers a single T cell receptor (beta chain). The target antigen is unknown. This specimen comes from a study of T cell responses to AZD1222 COVID-19 vaccine. About the study: Second doses that came at about 4 or about 12 weeks were put together. Study outcomes and limitations: Spike-wide coverage was observed for vaccine-associated CD4 TCRs, with dominant responses at 160-218 and 743-854. Most donors were white British, females outnumbered males, and clonal diversity was possibly underestimated.

Here immunoSEQ multiplex PCR was the method, and the copy in TCRdb shows in-frame clones only, minus some. The sample lists approximately 160,000 clones, 90% seen once, with approximately 2.9% in the top ten. V lost 3 bases and J lost 5; bases outside the gene matches: 1. Germline loops: CDR1 SGDLS, CDR2 YYNGEE. The CDR3 has 13 amino acids. This clonotype was obtained from an adult in good health. This sample comprised peripheral blood, obtained on day 0 of AZD1222 vaccination. The chain uses TRBV9 and TRBJ2-2, with TRBD2 identical over 7 bases. The CDR3 here is CASSGEGTGELFF. The CDR3 DNA sequence: TGTGCCAGCAGCGGGGAGGGGACCGGGGAGCTGTTTTTT. The complete variable domain, with remaining parts taken from reference TRBV9 and TRBJ2-2, reads DSGVTQTPKHLITATGQRVTLRCSPRSGDLSVYWYQQSLDQGLQFLIQYYNGEERAKGNILERFSAQQFPDLHSELNLSSLELGDSALYFCASSGEGTGELFFGEGSRLTVL.